This T cell receptor (beta chain) emerged from a study of blood T cells in healthy people across ages. Trimming took 5 bases from V and 4 from J; bases not matched to a gene: 9. The germline V gene has CDR1 SEHNR and CDR2 FQNEAQ (reference sequence). This CDR3 region has 15 residues. Through a sample-barcoded 5' primer and a J-beta primer mix, a second PCR was run for about 6 to 11 cycles. Via MiXCR, TCRdb re-called the 5' RACE reads, giving one row per CDR3 protein. This repertoire shows 660,000 or so distinct CDR3 sequences, 45% to 65% found once; its top ten account for over 35%. This chain connects TRBV7-9 to TRBJ2-5; TRBD2 matches 8 bases. Sample: blood. The sequence came from a man aged 55 to 70 in good health. As DNA, the CDR3 is TGTGCCAGCAGCACAAATAGCGGGGCGGCAGAGACCCAGTACTTC. Protein sequence: CASSTNSGAAETQYF. The whole variable domain, filled in from reference TRBV7-9 and TRBJ2-5, reads DTGVSQNPRHKITKRGQNVTFRCDPISEHNRLYWYRQTLGQGPEFLTYFQNEAQLEKSRLLSDRFSAERPKGSFSTLEIQRTEQGDSAMYLCASSTNSGAAETQYFGPGTRLLVL.